The rows below give T cell receptor beta chains drawn from one sample of a study of T cells in Graves' hyperthyroidism and ophthalmopathy. Each CDR3 protein gets one entry after TCRdb re-called the multiplex PCR reads with MiXCR. The data contain 340,000 or so distinct CDR3 sequences, around 20% of them singletons. Sequencing was performed on blood. The receptors come from a woman aged 45-65 years with Graves' hyperthyroidism. The CDR3 runs from the conserved cysteine through the conserved F or W. The order of the fields is clone size, D gene, J gene, V gene, CDR3 DNA, CDR3 protein. D genes are given only for firm matches. The size entry is marked missing in some rows and otherwise reads once, few, many or a size class.

NA | NA | TRBJ2-5 | TRBV7-8 | TGTGCCAGCAGCATACAAGGGTCGACAAGTTGGTCCCAAGAGACCCAGTACTTC | CASSIQGSTSWSQETQYF
NA | TRBD1 | TRBJ1-2 | TRBV28 | TGTGCCAGCAGTTTACCCGGGACAGTTAATGGCTACACCTTC | CASSLPGTVNGYTF
many | TRBD2 | TRBJ2-7 | TRBV5-1 | TGCGCCAGCAGCTCCCCGGGGAGGGTACTAGCGGGAGGCCGGCGGGCCTACGAGCAGTACTTC | CASSSPGRVLAGGRRAYEQYF
few | NA | TRBJ2-5 | TRBV6-5 | TGTGCCAGCAGTTACGACAGAGTTGGGGCAACCCAGTACTTC | CASSYDRVGATQYF
few | NA | TRBJ1-4 | TRBV20-1 | TGCAGTGCTAGAGCCAGACGGGGGGCGCGGGAAAAACTGTTTTTT | CSARARRGAREKLFF
NA | NA | TRBJ2-1 | TRBV7-2 | TGTGCCGTGAAACCCTGGCTAGCGAGTAATGAGCAGTTCTTC | CAVKPWLASNEQFF
NA | NA | TRBJ2-7 | TRBV28 | TGTGCCAGCAGTTTTGGGGGCTCCTACAAGCAGTACTTC | CASSFGGSYKQYF
many | TRBD1 | TRBJ2-7 | TRBV28 | TGTGCCAGCAGTTTGGGACAGGTGCCCTCCTACGAGCAGTACTTC | CASSLGQVPSYEQYF
NA | NA | TRBJ1-1 | TRBV10-3 | TGTGCCATCAGTGGGGAGGCCAACACTGAAGCTTTCTTT | CAISGEANTEAFF
many | TRBD1 | TRBJ1-2 | TRBV10-3 | TGTGCCATCAGTGAAACAGGGGACTATGGCTACACCTTC | CAISETGDYGYTF
many | NA | TRBJ2-1 | TRBV30 | TGTGCTCGAGGCCGGAGTCCCGATGGCAATGAGCAGTTCTTC | CARGRSPDGNEQFF
NA | NA | TRBJ2-5 | TRBV20-1 | TGCAGTGCTAGTAGGGGGGCAGAGACCCAGTACTTC | CSASRGAETQYF
NA | TRBD1 | TRBJ2-5 | TRBV6-1 | TGTGCCAGCAACGGACAGGGCCAAGAGACCCAGTACTTC | CASNGQGQETQYF
NA | NA | TRBJ1-5 | TRBV28 | TGTGCCAGCAGTTTCTTTTCCGGGCCCCAGCATTTT | CASSFFSGPQHF
NA | NA | TRBJ2-1 | TRBV20-1 | TGCAGTGCCAGAGGGTGGCGGGGACGGAATGAGCAGTTCTTC | CSARGWRGRNEQFF
NA | NA | TRBJ1-4 | TRBV4-1 | TGCGCCAGCAGCCAAGTCCGTATTTGGGAAAAACTGTTTTTT | CASSQVRIWEKLFF
NA | NA | TRBJ1-3 | TRBV7-2 | TGTGCCAGCAGCTCCCAATTGGCCTCTGGAAACACCATATATTTT | CASSSQLASGNTIYF
NA | TRBD2 | TRBJ2-1 | TRBV7-9 | TGTGCCAGCAGCTCGATCGGGACTAACAATGAGCAGTTCTTC | CASSSIGTNNEQFF
few | NA | TRBJ2-1 | TRBV10-3 | TGTGCCATCAGTGAGAGAGGGAACAATGAGCAGTTCTTC | CAISERGNNEQFF
NA | NA | TRBJ2-5 | TRBV7-6 | TGTGCCAGCAGCTCCAGCCGACAGACCCAGTACTTC | CASSSSRQTQYF
few | TRBD1 | TRBJ2-1 | TRBV20-1 | TGCAGTGCTACCGGACAGGGGAGGTATGAGCAGTTCTTC | CSATGQGRYEQFF
few | NA | TRBJ2-5 | TRBV19 | TGTGCCAGTACCCCAGGGATGGGGGAGACCCAGTACTTC | CASTPGMGETQYF
NA | TRBD1 | TRBJ1-2 | TRBV7-6 | TGTGCCAGCAGCCTACGGACAGGGGGTGACTCCTATGGCTACACCTTC | CASSLRTGGDSYGYTF
few | TRBD2 | TRBJ2-5 | TRBV28 | TGTGCCAGCAGTTTTCGGACTAGCGGGGGCCGGGAGACCCAGTACTTC | CASSFRTSGGRETQYF
many | TRBD2 | TRBJ2-2 | TRBV5-1 | TGCGCCAGCAGCCCGGGACGAGCGGGGACCGGGGAGCTGTTTTTT | CASSPGRAGTGELFF
many | NA | TRBJ1-2 | TRBV5-1 | TGCGCCAGCAGCTTGGACAAGACTAACTATGGCTACACCTTC | CASSLDKTNYGYTF
NA | TRBD2 | TRBJ2-1 | TRBV12-3/TRBV12-4 | TGTGCCAGCAGTAGGGGACTAGCGGTATCAAATGAGCAGTTCTTC | CASSRGLAVSNEQFF